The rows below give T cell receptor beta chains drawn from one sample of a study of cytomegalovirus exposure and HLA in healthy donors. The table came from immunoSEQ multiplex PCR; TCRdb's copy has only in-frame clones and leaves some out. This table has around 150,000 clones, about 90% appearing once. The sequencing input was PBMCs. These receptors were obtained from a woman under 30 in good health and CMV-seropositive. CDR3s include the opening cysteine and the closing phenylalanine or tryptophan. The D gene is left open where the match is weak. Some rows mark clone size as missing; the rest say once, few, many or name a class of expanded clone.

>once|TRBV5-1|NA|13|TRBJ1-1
TGCGCCAGCAGCCCAGACATGAACACTGAAGCTTTCTTT
CASSPDMNTEAFF
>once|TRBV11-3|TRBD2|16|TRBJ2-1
TGTGCCAGCAGCTTAGAAGGGACTAGCGGGGGCAATGAGCAGTTCTTC
CASSLEGTSGGNEQFF
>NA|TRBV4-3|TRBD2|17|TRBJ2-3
TGCGCCAGCAGCCAATATGGGACTAGCGGGAGTACAGATACGCAGTATTTT
CASSQYGTSGSTDTQYF
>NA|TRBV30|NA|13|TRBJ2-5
TGTGCCTGGAGTGTACGTCACCGGGGGACCCAGTACTTC
CAWSVRHRGTQYF
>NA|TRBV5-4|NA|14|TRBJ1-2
TGTGCCAGCAGTTTGGGCGGGGAGGGGGATGGCTACACCTTC
CASSLGGEGDGYTF
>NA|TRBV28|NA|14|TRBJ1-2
TGTGCCAGCAGTGTCCTCAGGGGTGGCTATGGCTACACCTTC
CASSVLRGGYGYTF
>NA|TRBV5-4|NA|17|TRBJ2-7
TGTGCCAGCAGCTTGGGAGTGGCAGGGGATGTAACCTACGAGCAGTACTTC
CASSLGVAGDVTYEQYF
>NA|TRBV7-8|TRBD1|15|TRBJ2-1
TGTGCCAGCAACCCAAGGGGACAGAGGTACAATGAGCAGTTCTTC
CASNPRGQRYNEQFF
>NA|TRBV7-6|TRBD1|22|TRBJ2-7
TGTGCCAGCAGCTTAGTAGAGGGAAGGCATTGGGGGGAACAGGGGGCTCTCTACGAGCAGTACTTC
CASSLVEGRHWGEQGALYEQYF
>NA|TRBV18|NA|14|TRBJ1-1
TGTGCCAGCTCACCTCTCAAGGGGGACACTGAAGCTTTCTTT
CASSPLKGDTEAFF
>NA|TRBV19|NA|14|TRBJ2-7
TGTGCCAGTAGTCCAGCGGTGAGCTCCTACGAGCAGTACTTC
CASSPAVSSYEQYF
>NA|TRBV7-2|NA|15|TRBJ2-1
TGTGCCAGCAGCCGAACACAATACTCCTACAATGAGCAGTTCTTC
CASSRTQYSYNEQFF
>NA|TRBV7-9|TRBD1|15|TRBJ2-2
TGTGCCAGCAGCTCGTTTGACAGGGGCACCGGGGAGCTGTTTTTT
CASSSFDRGTGELFF
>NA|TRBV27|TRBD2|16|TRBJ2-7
TGTGCCAGCAGTTTAAAACTAGCGGGGGATCGCTACGAGCAGTACTTC
CASSLKLAGDRYEQYF
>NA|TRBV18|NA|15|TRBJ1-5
TGTGCCAGCTCACCACGGGCAGGGGAAGGGCAGCCCCAGCATTTT
CASSPRAGEGQPQHF
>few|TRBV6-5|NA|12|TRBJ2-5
TGTGCCAGCAGACGGTCCACAGGGACCCAGTACTTC
CASRRSTGTQYF
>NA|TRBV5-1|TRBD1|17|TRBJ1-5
TGCGCCAGCAGCTCCGGGACAGGGCTTCTGAGCAATCAGCCCCAGCATTTT
CASSSGTGLLSNQPQHF
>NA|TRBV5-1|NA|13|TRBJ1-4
TGCGCCAGCAGCGTACGGTTTAATGAAAAACTGTTTTTT
CASSVRFNEKLFF
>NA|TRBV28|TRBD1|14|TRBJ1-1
TGTGCCAGCAGTCCCATCAGGGGGATGACTGAAGCTTTCTTT
CASSPIRGMTEAFF
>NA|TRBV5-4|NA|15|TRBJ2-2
TGTGCCAGCAGCTCCAGGGGAGATAACACCGGGGAGCTGTTTTTT
CASSSRGDNTGELFF
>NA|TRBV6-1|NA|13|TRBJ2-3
TGTGCCAGCAGCTCGGTAGTATTGGATACGCAGTATTTT
CASSSVVLDTQYF
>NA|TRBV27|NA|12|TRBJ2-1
TGTGCCAGCAGTCAAATATGGAGTGAGCAGTTCTTC
CASSQIWSEQFF
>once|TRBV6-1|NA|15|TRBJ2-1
TGTGCCAGCAGTGAGGCTAAGCCCGGGTACAATGAGCAGTTCTTC
CASSEAKPGYNEQFF
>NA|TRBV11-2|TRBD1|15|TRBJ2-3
TGTGCCAGCAGCATGGACAGGGGGCGTACAGATACGCAGTATTTT
CASSMDRGRTDTQYF
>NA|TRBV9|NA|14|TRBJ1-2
TGTGCCAGCAGCGTAGAACTAGGGCCCTATGGCTACACCTTC
CASSVELGPYGYTF
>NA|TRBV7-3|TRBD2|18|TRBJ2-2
TGTGCCAGCAGCTTAGGACTAGCGGGAAGAGGGGGCACCGGGGAGCTGTTTTTT
CASSLGLAGRGGTGELFF
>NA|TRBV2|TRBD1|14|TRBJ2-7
TGTGCCAGCAATAGGGACAGGGTGTCCTACGAGCAGTACTTC
CASNRDRVSYEQYF
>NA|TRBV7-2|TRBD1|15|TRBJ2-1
TGTGCCAGCAGCCCCGGGACAGGGGGCTTTTCTGAGCAGTTCTTC
CASSPGTGGFSEQFF
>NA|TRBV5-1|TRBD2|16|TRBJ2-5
TGCGCCAGCAGCTTGCTCAAGCGGGGGTGGGGAGAGACCCAGTACTTC
CASSLLKRGWGETQYF
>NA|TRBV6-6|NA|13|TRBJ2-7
TGTGCCAGCAGTTACGGAAGGGGCGCCGAGCAGTACTTC
CASSYGRGAEQYF
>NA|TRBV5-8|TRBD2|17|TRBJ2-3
TGTGCCAGCAGGCTTGGGTCCGCTAGCGGGAGCACAGATACGCAGTATTTT
CASRLGSASGSTDTQYF
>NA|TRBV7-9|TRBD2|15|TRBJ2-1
TGTGCCAGCAGCCCTAGCGGGAGCTCCTACAATGAGCAGTTCTTC
CASSPSGSSYNEQFF
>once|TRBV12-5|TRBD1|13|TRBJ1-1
TGTGCTAGTGGTTTGCCAGGACAGGGGGAAGCTTTCTTT
CASGLPGQGEAFF
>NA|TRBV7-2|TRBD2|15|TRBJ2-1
TGTGCCAGCAGCTCCTCTAGCGGGAGCCACAATGAGCAGTTCTTC
CASSSSSGSHNEQFF
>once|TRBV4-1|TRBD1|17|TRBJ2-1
TGCGCCAGCAGCCAAATGGGGAGACAGGGTCTATACAATGAGCAGTTCTTC
CASSQMGRQGLYNEQFF
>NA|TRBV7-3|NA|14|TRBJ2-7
TGTGCCAGCAGCCTCGGACAGATTCCCTACGAGCAGTACTTC
CASSLGQIPYEQYF
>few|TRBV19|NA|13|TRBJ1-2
TGTGCCAGTAGCGTGGCACAGGGCTATGGCTACACCTTC
CASSVAQGYGYTF
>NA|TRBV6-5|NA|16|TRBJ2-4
TGTGCCAGCAGTTACGGGGCAGCGCTAGCCAAAAACATTCAGTACTTC
CASSYGAALAKNIQYF
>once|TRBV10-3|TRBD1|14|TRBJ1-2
TGTGCCATCAGGGGGACAGGGGAGGGCTATGGCTACACCTTC
CAIRGTGEGYGYTF
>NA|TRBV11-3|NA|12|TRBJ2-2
TGTGCCAGCAGCTCTTACACCGGGGAGCTGTTTTTT
CASSSYTGELFF
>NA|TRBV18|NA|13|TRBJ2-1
TGTGCGACCAAGGACAGCACCTACAATGAGCAGTTCTTC
CATKDSTYNEQFF
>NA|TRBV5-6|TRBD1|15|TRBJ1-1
TGTGCCAGCAGCTACTCAGACAGGGAGAACACTGAAGCTTTCTTT
CASSYSDRENTEAFF
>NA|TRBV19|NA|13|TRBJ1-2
TGTGCCAGTAGTACCAACATTAACTATGGCTACACCTTC
CASSTNINYGYTF
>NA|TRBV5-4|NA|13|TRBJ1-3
TGTGCCAGCAGCACCAGGGGAGGAAACACCATATATTTT
CASSTRGGNTIYF
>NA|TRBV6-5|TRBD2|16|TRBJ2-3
TGTGCCAGCAGTTACTGGACGGGGGGGCCCACAGATACGCAGTATTTT
CASSYWTGGPTDTQYF
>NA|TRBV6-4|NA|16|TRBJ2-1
TGTGCCAGCAGTGACTCTCCTACAGGATCCTACAATGAGCAGTTCTTC
CASSDSPTGSYNEQFF
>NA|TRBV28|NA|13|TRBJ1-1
TGTGCCAGCATGGGGGCGGTGGGCACTGAAGCTTTCTTT
CASMGAVGTEAFF
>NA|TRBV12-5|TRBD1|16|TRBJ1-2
TGTGCTAGTGGCCCCGGACAGGGAGTACGGGAGTATGGCTACACCTTC
CASGPGQGVREYGYTF
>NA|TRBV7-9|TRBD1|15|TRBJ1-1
TGTGCCAGCAGCTTGGGGACGGACAGGGGAACCCAAGCTTTCTTT
CASSLGTDRGTQAFF
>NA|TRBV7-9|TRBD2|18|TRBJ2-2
TGTGCCAGCAGCTTACCGACTAGCGGGGGTGCGAACACCGGGGAGCTGTTTTTT
CASSLPTSGGANTGELFF
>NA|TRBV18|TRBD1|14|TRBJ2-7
TGTGCCAGCTCACCAAGACAGGGATCCTACGAGCAGTACTTC
CASSPRQGSYEQYF
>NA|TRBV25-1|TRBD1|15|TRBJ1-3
TGTGCCAGCAGTGAGGGACAGAACTCTGGAAACACCATATATTTT
CASSEGQNSGNTIYF